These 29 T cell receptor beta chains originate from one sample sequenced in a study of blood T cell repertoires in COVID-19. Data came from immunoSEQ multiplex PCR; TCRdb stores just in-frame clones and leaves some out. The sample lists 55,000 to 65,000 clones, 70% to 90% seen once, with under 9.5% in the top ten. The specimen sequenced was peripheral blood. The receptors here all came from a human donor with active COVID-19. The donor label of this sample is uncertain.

This chain's CDR3 is CASSEGGTNEKLFF. The DNA of the CDR3 is TGTGCCAGCAGTGAGGGGGGTACTAATGAAAAACTGTTTTTT. The chain uses TRBV2 and TRBJ1-4, with a weak D call TRBD1 (5 bases). In germline, CDR1 is SNHLY, CDR2 FYNNEI. CDR3 length equals 14 residues. V was shortened by 3 bases and J by 2 bases, with 7 bases between the two germline ends.

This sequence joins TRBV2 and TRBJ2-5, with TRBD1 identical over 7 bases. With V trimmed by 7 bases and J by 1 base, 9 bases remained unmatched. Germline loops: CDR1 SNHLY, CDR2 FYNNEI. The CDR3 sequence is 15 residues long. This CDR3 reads CASTRRTGVQETQYF. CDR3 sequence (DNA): TGTGCCAGCACGCGACGGACAGGAGTCCAAGAGACCCAGTACTTC.

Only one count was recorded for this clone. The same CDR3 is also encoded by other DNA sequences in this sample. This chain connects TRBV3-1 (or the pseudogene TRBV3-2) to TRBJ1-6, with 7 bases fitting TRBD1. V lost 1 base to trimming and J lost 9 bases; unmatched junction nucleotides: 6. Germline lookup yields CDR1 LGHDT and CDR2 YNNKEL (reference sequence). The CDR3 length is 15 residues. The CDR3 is CASSQGGTGVSPLHF. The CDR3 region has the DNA TGTGCCAGCAGCCAAGGGGGTACAGGGGTTTCACCCCTCCACTTT.

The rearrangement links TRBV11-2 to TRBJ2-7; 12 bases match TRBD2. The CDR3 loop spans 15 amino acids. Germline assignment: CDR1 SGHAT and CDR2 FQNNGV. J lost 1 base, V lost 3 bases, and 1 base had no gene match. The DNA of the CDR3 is TGTGCCAGCAGCTTTGGACTAGCGGGATCCTACGAGCAGTACTTC. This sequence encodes CASSFGLAGSYEQYF.

This chain's CDR3 is CASTFFSGSATGELFF. The CDR3 DNA sequence: TGTGCCAGCACTTTTTTTAGCGGGAGTGCCACCGGGGAGCTGTTTTTT. The V and J genes are TRBV3-1 (or the pseudogene TRBV3-2) and TRBJ2-2, with 9 nucleotides matching TRBD2. Looked up from germline, CDR1 is LGHDT and CDR2 is YNNKEL (reference sequence). The V segment lost 7 bases and the J segment 4 bases; nucleotides outside the gene matches: 10. The CDR3 sequence is 16 residues long.

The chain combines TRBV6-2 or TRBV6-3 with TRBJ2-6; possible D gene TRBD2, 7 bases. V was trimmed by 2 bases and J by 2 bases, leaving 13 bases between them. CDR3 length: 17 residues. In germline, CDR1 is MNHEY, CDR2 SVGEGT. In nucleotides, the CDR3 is TGTGCCAGCAGTTACGGGGAGGGGGGCCCTGGGGCCAACGTCCTGACTTTC. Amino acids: CASSYGEGGPGANVLTF.

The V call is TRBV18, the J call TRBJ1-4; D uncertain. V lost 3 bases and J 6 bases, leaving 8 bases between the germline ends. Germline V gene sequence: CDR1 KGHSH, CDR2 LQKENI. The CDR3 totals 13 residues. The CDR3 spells CASSPLSDEKLFF. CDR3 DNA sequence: TGTGCCAGCTCACCGTTGAGCGATGAAAAACTGTTTTTT. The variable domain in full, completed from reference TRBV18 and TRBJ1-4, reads NAGVMQNPRHLVRRRGQEARLRCSPMKGHSHVYWYRQLPEEGLKFMVYLQKENIIDESGMPKERFSAEFPKEGPSILRIQQVVRGDSAAYFCASSPLSDEKLFFGSGTQLSVL.

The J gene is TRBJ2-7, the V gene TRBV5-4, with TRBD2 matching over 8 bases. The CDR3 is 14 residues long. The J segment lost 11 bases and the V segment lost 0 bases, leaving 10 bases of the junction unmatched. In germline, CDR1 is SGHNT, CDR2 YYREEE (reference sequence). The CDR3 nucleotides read TGTGCCAGCAGCTTGGTCCCCCGGGAGGGCCCTAAGTACTTC. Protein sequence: CASSLVPREGPKYF.

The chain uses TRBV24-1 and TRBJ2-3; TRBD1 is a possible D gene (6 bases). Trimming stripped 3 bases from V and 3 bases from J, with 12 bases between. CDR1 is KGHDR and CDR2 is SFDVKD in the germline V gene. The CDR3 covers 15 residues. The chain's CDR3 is CATSDPQGRTDTQYF. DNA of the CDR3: TGTGCCACCAGTGATCCACAGGGTAGGACAGATACGCAGTATTTT.

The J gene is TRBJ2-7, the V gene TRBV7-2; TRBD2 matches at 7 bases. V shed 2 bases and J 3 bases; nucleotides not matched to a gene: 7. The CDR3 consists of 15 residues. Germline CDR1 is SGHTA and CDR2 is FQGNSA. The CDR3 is CASSLLGLGIYEQYF. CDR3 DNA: TGTGCCAGCAGCTTACTTGGACTAGGAATCTACGAGCAGTACTTC.

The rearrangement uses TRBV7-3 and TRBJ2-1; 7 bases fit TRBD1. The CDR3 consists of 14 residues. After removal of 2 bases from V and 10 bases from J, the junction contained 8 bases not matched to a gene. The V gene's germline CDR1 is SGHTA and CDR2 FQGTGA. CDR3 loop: CASSLEGASREQFF. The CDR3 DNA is TGTGCCAGCAGCTTAGAGGGGGCCTCGAGGGAGCAGTTCTTC.

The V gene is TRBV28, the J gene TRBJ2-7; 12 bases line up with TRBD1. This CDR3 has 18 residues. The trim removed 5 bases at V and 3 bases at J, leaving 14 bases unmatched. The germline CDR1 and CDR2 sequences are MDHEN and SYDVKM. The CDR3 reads CASSPGTGGAFPLYEQYF. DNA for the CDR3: TGTGCCAGCAGTCCCGGGACAGGGGGCGCTTTTCCCCTCTACGAGCAGTACTTC.

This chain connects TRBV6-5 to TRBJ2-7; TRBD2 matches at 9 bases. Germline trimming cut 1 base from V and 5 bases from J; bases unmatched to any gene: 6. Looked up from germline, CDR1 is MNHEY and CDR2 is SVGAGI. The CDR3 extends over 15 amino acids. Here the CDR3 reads CASSYLGGRAHEQYF. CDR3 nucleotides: TGTGCCAGCAGTTACTTAGGCGGGAGGGCCCACGAGCAGTACTTC.

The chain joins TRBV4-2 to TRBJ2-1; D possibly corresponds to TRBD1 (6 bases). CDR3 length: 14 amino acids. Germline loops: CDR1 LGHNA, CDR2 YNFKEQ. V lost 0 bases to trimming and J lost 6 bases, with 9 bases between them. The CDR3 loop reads CASSQDGRGNEQFF. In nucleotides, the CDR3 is TGTGCCAGCAGCCAAGATGGCAGGGGCAATGAGCAGTTCTTC.

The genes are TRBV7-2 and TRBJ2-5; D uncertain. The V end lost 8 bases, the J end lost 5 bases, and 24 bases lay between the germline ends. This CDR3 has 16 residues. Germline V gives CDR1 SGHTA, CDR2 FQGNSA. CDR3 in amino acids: CASSPVWFSSRETQYF. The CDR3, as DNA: TGTGCCAGCTCTCCCGTGTGGTTTTCGTCCCGGGAGACCCAGTACTTC.

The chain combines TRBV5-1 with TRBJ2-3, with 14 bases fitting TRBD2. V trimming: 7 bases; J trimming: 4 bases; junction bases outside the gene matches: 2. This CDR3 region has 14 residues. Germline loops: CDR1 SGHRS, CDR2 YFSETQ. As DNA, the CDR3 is TGCGCCAGCGGGACTAGCGGGGGCGCAGATACGCAGTATTTT. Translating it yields CASGTSGGADTQYF.

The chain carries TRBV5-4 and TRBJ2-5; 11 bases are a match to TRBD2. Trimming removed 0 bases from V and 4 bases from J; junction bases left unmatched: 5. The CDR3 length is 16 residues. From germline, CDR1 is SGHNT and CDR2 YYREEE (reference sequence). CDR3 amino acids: CASSLGSLAGGETQYF. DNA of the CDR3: TGTGCCAGCAGCTTGGGTTCCCTAGCGGGAGGAGAGACCCAGTACTTC.

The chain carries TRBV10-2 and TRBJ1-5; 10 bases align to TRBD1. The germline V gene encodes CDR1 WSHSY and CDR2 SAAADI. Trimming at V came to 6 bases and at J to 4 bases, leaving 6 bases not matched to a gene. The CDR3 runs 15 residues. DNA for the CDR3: TGCGCCAGCAGGGCCCCGGGACAGGGGAATCAGCCCCAGCATTTT. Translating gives CASRAPGQGNQPQHF.

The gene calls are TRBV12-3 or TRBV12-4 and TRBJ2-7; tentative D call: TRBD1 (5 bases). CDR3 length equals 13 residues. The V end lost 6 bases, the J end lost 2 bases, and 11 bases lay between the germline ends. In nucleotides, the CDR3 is TGTGCCAGCAGACGTACAGGAACCTACGAGCAGTACTTC. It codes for CASRRTGTYEQYF.

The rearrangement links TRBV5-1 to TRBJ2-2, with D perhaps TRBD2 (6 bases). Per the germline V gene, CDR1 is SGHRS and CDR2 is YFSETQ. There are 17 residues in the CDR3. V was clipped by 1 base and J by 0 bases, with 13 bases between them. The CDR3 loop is CASSLFSRGTNTGELFF. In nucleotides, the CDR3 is TGCGCCAGCAGCTTGTTCTCCCGGGGGACGAACACCGGGGAGCTGTTTTTT. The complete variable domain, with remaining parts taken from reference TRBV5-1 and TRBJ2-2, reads KAGVTQTPRYLIKTRGQQVTLSCSPISGHRSVSWYQQTPGQGLQFLFEYFSETQRNKGNFPGRFSGRQFSNSRSEMNVSTLELGDSALYLCASSLFSRGTNTGELFFGEGSRLTVL.

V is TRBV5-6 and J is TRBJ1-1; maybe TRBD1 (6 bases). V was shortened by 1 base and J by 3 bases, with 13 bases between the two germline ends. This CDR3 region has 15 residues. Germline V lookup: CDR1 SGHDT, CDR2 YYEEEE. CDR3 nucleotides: TGTGCCAGCAGCTTGATTGGGGGCCCGGACACTGAAGCTTTCTTT. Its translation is CASSLIGGPDTEAFF.

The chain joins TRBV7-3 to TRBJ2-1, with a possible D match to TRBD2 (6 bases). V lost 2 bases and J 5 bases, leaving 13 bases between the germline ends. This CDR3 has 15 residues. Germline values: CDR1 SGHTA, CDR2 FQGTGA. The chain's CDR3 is CASSLPGSSDNEQFF. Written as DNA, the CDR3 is TGTGCCAGCAGCTTACCGGGATCTAGCGACAATGAGCAGTTCTTC. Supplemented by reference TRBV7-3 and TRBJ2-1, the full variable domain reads GAGVSQTPSNKVTEKGKYVELRCDPISGHTALYWYRQSLGQGPEFLIYFQGTGAADDSGLPNDRFFAVRPEGSVSTLKIQRTERGDSAVYLCASSLPGSSDNEQFFGPGTRLTVL.

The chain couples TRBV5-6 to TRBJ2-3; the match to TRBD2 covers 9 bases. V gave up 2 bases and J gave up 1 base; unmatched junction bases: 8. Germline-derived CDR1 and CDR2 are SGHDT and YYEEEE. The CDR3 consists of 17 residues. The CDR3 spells CASSFWRGGRRTDTQYF. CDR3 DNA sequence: TGTGCCAGCAGCTTTTGGCGGGGGGGCCGTCGCACAGATACGCAGTATTTT.

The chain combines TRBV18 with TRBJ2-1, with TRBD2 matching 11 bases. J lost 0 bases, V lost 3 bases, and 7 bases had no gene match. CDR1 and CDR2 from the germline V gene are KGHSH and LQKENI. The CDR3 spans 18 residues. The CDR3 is CASSPRGLAVSSYNEQFF. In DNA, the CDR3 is TGTGCCAGCTCACCTCGGGGACTAGCGGTGAGCTCCTACAATGAGCAGTTCTTC.

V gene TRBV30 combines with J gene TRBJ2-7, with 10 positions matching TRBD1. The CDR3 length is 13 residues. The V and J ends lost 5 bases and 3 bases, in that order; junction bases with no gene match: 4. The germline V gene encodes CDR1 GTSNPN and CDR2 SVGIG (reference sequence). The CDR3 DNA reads TGTGCCTGGCGGCGGACAGGGGGCTACGAGCAGTACTTC. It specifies CAWRRTGGYEQYF. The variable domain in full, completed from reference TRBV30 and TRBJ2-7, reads SQTIHQWPATLVQPVGSPLSLECTVEGTSNPNLYWYRQAAGRGLQLLFYSVGIGQISSEVPQNLSASRPQDRQFILSSKKLLLSDSGFYLCAWRRTGGYEQYFGPGTRLTVT.

The CDR3 DNA sequence: TGTGCCAGCAGCTCTTTCCCCGGGACTAGGACAGATACGCAGTATTTT. Protein: CASSSFPGTRTDTQYF. The chain carries TRBV7-8 and TRBJ2-3, with TRBD2 identical over 8 bases. The CDR3 is made up of 16 amino acids. J lost 3 bases, V lost 4 bases, and 9 bases had no gene match. Germline V CDR1 and CDR2: SGHVS, FQNEAQ.

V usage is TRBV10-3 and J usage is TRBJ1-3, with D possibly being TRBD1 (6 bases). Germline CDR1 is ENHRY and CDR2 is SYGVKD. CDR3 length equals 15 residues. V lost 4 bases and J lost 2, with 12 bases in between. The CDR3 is CAISAGGLTGNTIYF. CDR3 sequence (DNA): TGTGCCATCAGTGCCGGGGGGCTCACTGGAAACACCATATATTTT.

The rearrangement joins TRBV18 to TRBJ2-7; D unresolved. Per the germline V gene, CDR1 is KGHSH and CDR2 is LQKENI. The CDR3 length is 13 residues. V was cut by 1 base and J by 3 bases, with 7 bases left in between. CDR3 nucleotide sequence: TGTGCCAGCTCACCACGCCCAGTCTACGAGCAGTACTTC. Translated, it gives CASSPRPVYEQYF.

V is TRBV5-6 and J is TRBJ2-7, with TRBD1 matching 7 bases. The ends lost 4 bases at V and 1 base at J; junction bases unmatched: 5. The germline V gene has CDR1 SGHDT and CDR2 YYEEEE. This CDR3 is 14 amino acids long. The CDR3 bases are TGTGCCAGCAGCAGGACAGGTGAATCCTACGAGCAGTACTTC. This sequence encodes CASSRTGESYEQYF.